The source of this T cell receptor (beta chain) is a study of vaccination and CD4 T cells after COVID-19. Study-wide context: Post-COVID specimens were obtained a median 101 days after diagnosis (range 35 to 161).

CDR1 and CDR2 from the germline V gene are DFQATT and SNEGSKA (reference sequence). The germline V and J ends were trimmed by 0 bases and 3 bases, with 24 bases remaining between them. The CDR3 is made up of 19 amino acids. Note on this clonotype: What it recognizes is unknown.

Documented treatment: approximately nine-day PBMC culture with coronavirus spike peptide pools or control peptides (ViraFEST assay). ViraFEST expanded antigen-specific T cells with peptide pools, then sequenced TCRs. Oncomine TCR Beta short-read sequencing was applied to DNA from cultured CD4+ T cells. DNA came from CD4+ T cells after culture. Using its own MiXCR run on the PCR reads, TCRdb lists one record per CDR3 protein. The sample carries approximately 12,000 distinct CDR3 sequences, roughly 66% recorded once. This TCR was sampled from a human donor who had recovered from COVID-19. Sequenced input: CD4+ T cells from blood, cultured in vitro. The chain joins TRBV20-1 to TRBJ2-4; D uncertain. DNA of the CDR3: TGCAGTGCTAGAGAATCGGCAGCAATAGTCGGTTTGGGCAAAAACATTCAGTACTTC. The encoded protein is CSARESAAIVGLGKNIQYF.